This T cell receptor (beta chain) was retrieved from a study of blood T cell repertoires in COVID-19. About the study: Donors in the United States, Italy and Spain gave samples during acute or convalescent COVID-19.

This clone occurred once. Original methodology: Cell counts per sample came from amplifying reference gene primers. The table came from immunoSEQ multiplex PCR; TCRdb's copy has only in-frame clones and leaves some out. V and J calls and clone size come straight from that table; D and trimming were deduced from the DNA. The sample yields some 300,000 clones, around 90% seen once. Cohorts were assigned according to the clinical history that participants reported. The germline gives CDR1 GTSNPN, CDR2 SVGIG (reference sequence). With 3 bases removed from V and 1 base from J, the gap between germline ends came to 9 bases. The CDR3 covers 13 residues.

This receptor was identified in a woman aged 18-35 years with acute COVID-19. Sequenced material: PBMCs or T cells enriched from blood (not recorded which). V is TRBV30 and J is TRBJ1-1, with D unclear. The CDR3 nucleotides are TGTGCCTGGAGCCTTATGAGGAACACTGAAGCTTTCTTT. It yields the protein CAWSLMRNTEAFF.